This TCR beta chain came from a study of blood T cell repertoires in COVID-19. Study overall: From the United States, Italy and Spain came samples of acute and convalescent COVID-19.

This table comes from immunoSEQ multiplex PCR, and its TCRdb copy is limited to in-frame clones, with some not included. The sample holds roughly 250,000 clones, around 90% seen once. Germline V lookup: CDR1 SGDLS, CDR2 YYNGEE. The CDR3 consists of 14 residues. V shed 4 bases, J shed 1 base, and the junction held 4 bases outside the gene matches. Either two negative PCRs, clearance, or symptom resolution qualified Cohort 3 donors as recovered. Sequencing was performed on PBMCs or T cells enriched from blood (not recorded which). This sequence joins TRBV9 and TRBJ2-5, with 7 bases matching TRBD2. This TCR came from a woman between 18 and 29 years old who had recovered from COVID-19. CDR3 sequence (DNA): TGTGCCAGCAGCACCGGGGGGATCCAAGAGACCCAGTACTTC. Its translation is CASSTGGIQETQYF. Supplemented by reference TRBV9 and TRBJ2-5, the full variable domain reads DSGVTQTPKHLITATGQRVTLRCSPRSGDLSVYWYQQSLDQGLQFLIQYYNGEERAKGNILERFSAQQFPDLHSELNLSSLELGDSALYFCASSTGGIQETQYFGPGTRLLVL.